This entry lists 9 T cell receptor beta chains sequenced from one sample in a study of CD8+ T cells in alopecia areata. Extraction and reverse transcription of RNA yielded cDNA as the sequencing template. Here immunoSEQ multiplex PCR was the method, and the copy in TCRdb shows in-frame clones only, minus some. The sample lists about 110,000 clones, 55% to 60% occurring once. Sample: NKG2D-low CD8+ T cells sorted from blood. The origin of the receptors is a human donor with alopecia areata.

The chain carries TRBV13 and TRBJ2-1, with D possibly TRBD2 on 5 matching bases. Trimming shortened V by 5 bases and J by 7 bases, and 15 bases separated the two germline ends. The CDR3 loop spans 14 amino acids. Germline CDR1 reads PRHDT; CDR2 reads FYEKMQ (reference sequence). CDR3 amino acids: CASSPGMGRNEQFF. The CDR3, as DNA: TGTGCCAGCAGCCCCGGGATGGGCAGGAATGAGCAGTTCTTC.

A single count supports this clone. The chain couples TRBV5-8 to TRBJ2-7, with D hard to call. Germline V gene lookup returns CDR1 SGHTS and CDR2 YDEGEE. The CDR3 runs 14 residues. V lost 0 bases to trimming and J lost 0 bases, with 7 bases between them. The CDR3 spells CASSLVSSSYEQYF. Here the CDR3 DNA reads TGTGCCAGCAGCTTGGTCTCTTCCTCCTACGAGCAGTACTTC.

This clone was seen only a few times. CDR3 loop: CASGRGLVELFF. CDR3 DNA sequence: TGTGCCAGCGGCAGGGGGCTGGTGGAGCTGTTTTTT. This rearrangement joins TRBV28 to TRBJ2-2; TRBD1 aligns across 8 bases. Trimming removed 8 bases from V and 10 bases from J; junction bases left unmatched: 6. The CDR3 length is 12 residues. Germline CDR1 is MDHEN and CDR2 is SYDVKM.

The chain carries TRBV5-1 and TRBJ1-2; TRBD1 aligns across 9 bases. This CDR3 comprises 15 residues. Unmatched junction bases numbered 7, after V lost 5 bases and J lost 2 bases. The V gene's germline CDR1 is SGHRS and CDR2 YFSETQ. For the CDR3, the DNA is TGCGCCAGCAGATTCGCACAGGGGGCGAACTATGGCTACACCTTC. Its protein is CASRFAQGANYGYTF.

This clone showed up just a few times. This chain uses TRBV27 with TRBJ2-7, with D possibly being TRBD1 (5 bases). The CDR3 totals 14 residues. The V and J ends lost 2 bases and 2 bases respectively, with 10 bases between them. Germline CDR1 reads MNHEY; CDR2 reads SMNVEV (reference sequence). This chain's CDR3 is CASSLGARTYEQYF. CDR3 sequence (DNA): TGTGCCAGCAGTTTAGGGGCCCGCACCTACGAGCAGTACTTC.

The genes are TRBV28 and TRBJ2-5; TRBD2 matches 9 bases. J gave up 1 base and V 3 bases, and 6 bases lay outside the gene matches. This CDR3 comprises 16 residues. Germline V lookup: CDR1 MDHEN, CDR2 SYDVKM. In DNA form, the CDR3 reads TGTGCCAGCAGTTTGCGAGCGGGAGGACTCCAAGAGACCCAGTACTTC. This sequence encodes CASSLRAGGLQETQYF. The complete variable domain, with remaining parts taken from reference TRBV28 and TRBJ2-5, reads DVKVTQSSRYLVKRTGEKVFLECVQDMDHENMFWYRQDPGLGLRLIYFSYDVKMKEKGDIPEGYSVSREKKERFSLILESASTNQTSMYLCASSLRAGGLQETQYFGPGTRLLVL.

The chain joins TRBV7-9 to TRBJ2-5; D remains ambiguous. With 4 bases removed from V and 5 bases from J, the gap between germline ends came to 17 bases. The CDR3 has 15 amino acids. Per germline, CDR1 SEHNR and CDR2 FQNEAQ (reference sequence). DNA for the CDR3: TGTGCCAGCAGCTCACTTCGAGCCGTGCGGGAGACCCAGTACTTC. It specifies CASSSLRAVRETQYF.

This chain connects TRBV6-5 to TRBJ2-5, with D unclear. CDR3 length: 15 amino acids. Germline CDR1 is MNHEY and CDR2 is SVGAGI. V was clipped by 0 bases and J by 5 bases, with 13 bases between them. The CDR3 coding sequence is TGTGCCAGCAGTTACTCGGCCACCGGCCGGGAGACCCAGTACTTC. Residues: CASSYSATGRETQYF.

The chain carries TRBV27 and TRBJ2-2; 13 bases agree with TRBD2. The trim removed 7 bases at V and 8 bases at J, leaving 10 bases unmatched. The CDR3 is 16 residues long. Per germline, CDR1 MNHEY and CDR2 SMNVEV (reference sequence). This chain's CDR3 is CASKVTRTSGSGELFF. DNA of the CDR3: TGTGCCAGCAAGGTCACCAGGACTAGCGGGAGTGGGGAGCTGTTTTTT.